What follows are 10 T cell receptor beta chains derived from one specimen sequenced in a study of response to subunit inactivated influenza vaccine. TCRdb re-called the RT-PCR reads with MiXCR, one entry per CDR3 protein. The table records 800,000 or so distinct CDR3 sequences, around 21% of them present only once. The starting material was PBMCs from blood, obtained 4 to 6 days after vaccination. These receptors all stem from a man aged 50 to 60 who received an inactivated influenza vaccine.

The V call is TRBV5-6, the J call TRBJ1-1; D is undetermined. In germline, CDR1 is SGHDT, CDR2 YYEEEE. CDR3 length: 15 residues. The ends were cut back, 0 bases at V and 4 bases at J, with 13 bases in the middle. CDR3: CASSLVGGMSTEAFF. In DNA form, the CDR3 reads TGTGCCAGCAGCTTGGTTGGAGGGATGAGCACTGAAGCTTTCTTT.

The sample holds a few counts of this clonotype. V gene TRBV20-1 combines with J gene TRBJ2-7, with 11 positions matching TRBD2. CDR3 length equals 15 residues. V lost 3 bases, J lost 3 bases, and 7 bases stayed unmatched. Germline loops: CDR1 DFQATT, CDR2 SNEGSKA (reference sequence). The chain's CDR3 is CSARDHSGRVYEQYF. CDR3 DNA sequence: TGCAGTGCTAGGGATCATAGCGGGAGGGTCTACGAGCAGTACTTC.

This clonotype has just a few counts. The chain recombines TRBV7-2 with TRBJ2-1; the D is unclear. Trimming removed 1 base from V and 3 bases from J, with 7 bases in between. The CDR3 is made up of 14 amino acids. CDR1 is SGHTA, CDR2 FQGNSA, per germline. In DNA, the CDR3 is TGTGCCAGCAGCTTAGGTCGCTTCTACAATGAGCAGTTCTTC. This translates into CASSLGRFYNEQFF.

The rearrangement uses TRBV30 and TRBJ2-3; no clear D gene. Germline V gene data show CDR1 as GTSNPN and CDR2 as SVGIG (reference sequence). V was trimmed by 2 bases and J by 4 bases, leaving 10 bases between them. CDR3 length equals 13 residues. The CDR3 protein is CAWSFGDPDTQYF. DNA for the CDR3: TGTGCCTGGAGTTTTGGCGATCCAGATACGCAGTATTTT.

Only a few counts were recorded for this clonotype. The rearrangement joins TRBV15 to TRBJ2-2; D unclear. CDR3 length equals 11 residues. Trimming took off 3 bases at V and 4 bases at J, with 0 bases between the two ends. In germline, CDR1 is LNHNV, CDR2 YYDKDF (reference sequence). The CDR3 reads CATSSTGELFF. The DNA of the CDR3 is TGTGCCACCAGCAGCACCGGGGAGCTGTTTTTT.

This clonotype was counted many times. The chain carries TRBV20-1 and TRBJ2-1, with 7 bases lining up with TRBD2. With 2 bases clipped from V and 6 bases from J, the junction kept 7 bases outside the gene matches. CDR3 length: 14 amino acids. In germline, CDR1 is DFQATT, CDR2 SNEGSKA (reference sequence). The CDR3 nucleotides read TGCAGTGCTAGAAAGGACCCGGGAGGCAATGAGCAGTTCTTC. It specifies CSARKDPGGNEQFF.

The genes are TRBV29-1 and TRBJ1-1, with D maybe TRBD1 (5 bases). The CDR3 loop spans 16 amino acids. V was trimmed by 0 bases and J by 6 bases, leaving 20 bases between them. Germline CDR1 and CDR2: SQVTM and ANQGSEA. CDR3 in DNA: TGCAGCGTTGAAGATGAAACAGGACACACGAGGGCTGAAGCTTTCTTT. It translates to CSVEDETGHTRAEAFF.

The gene calls are TRBV10-3 and TRBJ2-7; maybe TRBD2 (6 bases). The CDR3 runs to 14 residues. Per germline, CDR1 ENHRY and CDR2 SYGVKD. V dropped 4 bases and J dropped 0 bases, with 10 bases sitting between them. CDR3 region: CAISGRGPSYEQYF. The CDR3 DNA sequence: TGTGCCATCAGTGGGAGGGGTCCCTCCTACGAGCAGTACTTC.

V gene TRBV5-1 combines with J gene TRBJ2-7, with D possibly matching TRBD2 (6 bases). V lost 4 bases and J 1 base, leaving 15 bases between the germline ends. The germline CDR1 and CDR2 sequences are SGHRS and YFSETQ. The CDR3 has 15 residues. Here the CDR3 DNA reads TGCGCCAGCAGCCCACGGGACTCGCTATCCTACGAGCAGTACTTC. It encodes CASSPRDSLSYEQYF.

This chain links TRBV10-3 with TRBJ1-3; 9 bases are shared with TRBD1. The germline gives CDR1 ENHRY, CDR2 SYGVKD. V was pared by 10 bases and J by 2 bases, with 9 bases of the junction left unmatched. This CDR3 region has 15 residues. The chain's CDR3 is CATIPTGGPGNTIYF. The DNA for the CDR3 is TGTGCCACCATTCCCACAGGGGGCCCTGGAAACACCATATATTTT.